This entry features one T cell receptor (beta chain) sequence. Antigen: not known. Some clones are missing from TCRdb's copy, which holds only in-frame ones; the method was immunoSEQ multiplex PCR. The sample shows approximately 150,000 clones, roughly four fifths of them seen only once. This sample stems from a study of cytotoxic CD8 clonotypes in ibrutinib-treated CLL. Study observations and caveats: Circulating CD8+ T-cell counts were tracked by baseline clonality, which exceeded that of age-matched healthy donors. Public clonotypes proved infrequent, and on treatment they shrank or remained steady. Before falling back toward baseline at progression, clonality had risen at the time of ibrutinib response.

The CDR3 length is 14 residues. Germline V gene lookup returns CDR1 SEHNR and CDR2 FQNEAQ (reference sequence). With V trimmed by 5 bases and J by 6 bases, 7 bases remained unmatched. J is TRBJ2-1 and V is TRBV7-9; 7 nucleotides agree with TRBD2. The sequencing here drew on PBMCs, taken after 24 months of ibrutinib treatment. This sequence originates from a human donor with chronic lymphocytic leukemia. The DNA for the CDR3 is TGTGCCAGCAGCCTCGCGGCGGGAGCCAATGAGCAGTTCTTC. Encoded protein: CASSLAAGANEQFF.